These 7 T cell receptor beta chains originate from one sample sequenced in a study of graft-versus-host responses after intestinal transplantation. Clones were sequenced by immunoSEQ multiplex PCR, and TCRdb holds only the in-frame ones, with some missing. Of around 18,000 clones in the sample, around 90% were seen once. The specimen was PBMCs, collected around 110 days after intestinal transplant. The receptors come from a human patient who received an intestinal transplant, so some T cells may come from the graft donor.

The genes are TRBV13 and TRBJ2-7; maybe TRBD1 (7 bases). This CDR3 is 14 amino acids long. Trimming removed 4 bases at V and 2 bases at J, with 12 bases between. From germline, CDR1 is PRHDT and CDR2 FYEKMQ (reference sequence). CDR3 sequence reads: CASSWGDSTYEQYF. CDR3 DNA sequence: TGTGCCAGCAGCTGGGGGGACAGCACCTACGAGCAGTACTTC.

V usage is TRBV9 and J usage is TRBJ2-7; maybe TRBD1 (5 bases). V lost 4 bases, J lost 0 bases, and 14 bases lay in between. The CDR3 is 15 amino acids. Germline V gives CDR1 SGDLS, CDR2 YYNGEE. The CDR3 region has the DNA TGTGCCAGCAGCCCCTCCGGTGGGGCCTCCTACGAGCAGTACTTC. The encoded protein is CASSPSGGASYEQYF.

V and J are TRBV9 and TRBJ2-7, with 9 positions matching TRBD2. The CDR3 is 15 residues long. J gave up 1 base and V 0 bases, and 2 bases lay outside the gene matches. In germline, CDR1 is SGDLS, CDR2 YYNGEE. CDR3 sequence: CASSVGAGGSYEQYF. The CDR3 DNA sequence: TGTGCCAGCAGCGTAGGAGCGGGAGGATCCTACGAGCAGTACTTC.

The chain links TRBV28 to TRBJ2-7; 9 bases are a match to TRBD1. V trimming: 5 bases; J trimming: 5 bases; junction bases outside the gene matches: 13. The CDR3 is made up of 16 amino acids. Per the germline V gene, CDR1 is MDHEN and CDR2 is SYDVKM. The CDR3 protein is CASSANPGTGYNEQYF. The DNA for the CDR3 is TGTGCCAGCAGTGCAAATCCGGGGACAGGGTACAACGAGCAGTACTTC.

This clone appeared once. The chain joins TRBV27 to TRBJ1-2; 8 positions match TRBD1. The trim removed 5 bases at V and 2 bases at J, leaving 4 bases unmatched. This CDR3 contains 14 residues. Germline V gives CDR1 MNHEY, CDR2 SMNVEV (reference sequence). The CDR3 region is CASSPDRGNYGYTF. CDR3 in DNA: TGTGCCAGCAGTCCCGACAGGGGAAACTATGGCTACACCTTC.

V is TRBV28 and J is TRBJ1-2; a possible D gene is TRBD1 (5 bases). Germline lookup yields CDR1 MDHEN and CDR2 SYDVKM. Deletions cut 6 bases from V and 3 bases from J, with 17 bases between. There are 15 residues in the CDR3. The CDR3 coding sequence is TGTGCCAGCAGACGGAAAGGGGCACAGCACTATGGCTACACCTTC. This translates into CASRRKGAQHYGYTF.

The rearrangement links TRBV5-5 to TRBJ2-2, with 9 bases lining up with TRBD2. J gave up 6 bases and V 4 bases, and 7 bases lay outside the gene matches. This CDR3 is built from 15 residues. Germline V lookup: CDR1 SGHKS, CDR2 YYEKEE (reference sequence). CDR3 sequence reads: CASSLVVAGAGELFF. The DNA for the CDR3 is TGTGCCAGCAGCCTCGTGGTAGCGGGAGCCGGGGAGCTGTTTTTT.